The clone carrying this T cell receptor (beta chain) was detected ten times or more. The sample belongs to a study of CD8 T cells in ankylosing spondylitis. V shed 3 bases and J shed 5 bases, with 13 bases lying between them. The CDR3 totals 14 residues. TCRdb ran MiXCR on the 5' RACE reads and lists one entry per CDR3 protein. The sample includes around 180,000 distinct CDR3 sequences, about 20% seen only once; the top ten take more than 3.5%. The clonotype comes from a male donor under 30 with ankylosing spondylitis or in good health (not recorded which). The sample consisted of blood, either unsorted or a sorted T cell fraction (not recorded which). V is TRBV12-3 or TRBV12-4 and J is TRBJ2-5; maybe TRBD2 (6 bases). The CDR3 DNA reads TGTGCCAGCAGTTTTTCGGGAGTAGGGGAGACCCAGTACTTC. Translating gives CASSFSGVGETQYF.